The clone carrying this T cell receptor (beta chain) was seen many times. Its specificity is not known. The sample is drawn from a study of T cells in Graves' hyperthyroidism and ophthalmopathy. Study information: Upon initial diagnosis and before any treatment, peripheral blood was collected. Study-wide results and limits: Blood shared most expanded thyroid clonotypes above 0.001. A model built on 13 V-J features separated ophthalmopathy from stable hyperthyroidism.

Orbital computed tomography, thyroid ultrasound, serum thyroxine and TRAb, and clinical symptoms together informed the diagnoses. Amplification of TCR beta CDR3 regions used RNA as the template. HTBI primers were used for first-round RT-PCR of the TCR CDR3. TCRdb passed the multiplex PCR reads through MiXCR, listing each CDR3 protein once. There are under 700,000 distinct CDR3 sequences in the sample; roughly 17% occur only once, and about 17% lies in the top ten. CDR3 length equals 19 residues. The junction had 8 bases not matched to a gene; V was cut back by 3 bases and J by 0 bases. The germline gives CDR1 SGHRS, CDR2 YFSETQ.

The receptor's source is a woman under 30 with Graves' hyperthyroidism. The genes are TRBV5-1 and TRBJ2-3, with 15 bases identical to TRBD2. The sample was blood. CDR3 sequence (DNA): TGCGCCAGCAGCTCCGGACTAGCGGGAGGGGTTCGTAGCACAGATACGCAGTATTTT. Amino acid sequence: CASSSGLAGGVRSTDTQYF.